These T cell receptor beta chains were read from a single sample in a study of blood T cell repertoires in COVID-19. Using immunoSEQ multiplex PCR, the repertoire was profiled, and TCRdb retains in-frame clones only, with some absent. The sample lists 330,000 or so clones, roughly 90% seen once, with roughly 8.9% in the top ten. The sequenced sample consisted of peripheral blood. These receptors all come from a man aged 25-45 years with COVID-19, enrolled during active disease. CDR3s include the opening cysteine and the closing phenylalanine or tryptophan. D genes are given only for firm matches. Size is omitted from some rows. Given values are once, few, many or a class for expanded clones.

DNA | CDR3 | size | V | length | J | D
TGTGCCAGCAGCCGCCGGACAGGGGTGGGCGGGGAGCTGTTTTTT | CASSRRTGVGGELFF | few | TRBV7-2 | 15 | TRBJ2-2 | TRBD1
TGTGCCAGCAGGGGTGGGAGGGCCGACGAGCAGTACTTC | CASRGGRADEQYF | NA | TRBV27 | 13 | TRBJ2-7 | TRBD2
TGTGCCAGCAGCTTGCGAACGGGGTCCGGGTCCTACAATGAGCAGTTCTTC | CASSLRTGSGSYNEQFF | NA | TRBV5-6 | 17 | TRBJ2-1 | NA
TGTGCCAGCTCACCACCACCTTCGACAGGTCAGGAGGAGCAGTACTTC | CASSPPPSTGQEEQYF | NA | TRBV18 | 16 | TRBJ2-7 | NA
TGTGCCAGCAGCGGCGGCAGTAATGAAAAACTGTTTTTT | CASSGGSNEKLFF | NA | TRBV11-3 | 13 | TRBJ1-4 | NA
TGTGCCAGCAGGGCAGTCCATAGCAATCAGCCCCAGCATTTT | CASRAVHSNQPQHF | NA | TRBV6-5 | 14 | TRBJ1-5 | NA
TGTGCCAGCAGGGGGGGCTGGCGGGAGACTCCCTACGAGCAGTACTTC | CASRGGWRETPYEQYF | NA | TRBV28 | 16 | TRBJ2-7 | NA
TGTGCCAGCAAGGTGACTTCCTCTGCCTATGGCTACACCTTC | CASKVTSSAYGYTF | NA | TRBV2 | 14 | TRBJ1-2 | NA
TGTGCCAGCACCGTTGACAGGCTCTCTAACTATGGCTACACCTTC | CASTVDRLSNYGYTF | NA | TRBV5-4 | 15 | TRBJ1-2 | NA
TGTGCCAGCAGCCAAGTTAGCCTCGACGAGCAGTACTTC | CASSQVSLDEQYF | NA | TRBV3-1/TRBV3-2 | 13 | TRBJ2-7 | NA
TGTGCCAGCTTCGCGGGGGACTTCACAGATACGCAGTATTTT | CASFAGDFTDTQYF | once | TRBV6-5 | 14 | TRBJ2-3 | TRBD2
TGTGCCAGCAGTATCACTAGCGGGGGGCCACAGGTGCAGTACTTC | CASSITSGGPQVQYF | NA | TRBV28 | 15 | TRBJ2-7 | TRBD2
TGCGCCAGCAGCTTCCAGGGGCGCCAAACTGAAGCTTTCTTT | CASSFQGRQTEAFF | NA | TRBV5-1 | 14 | TRBJ1-1 | NA
TGTGCCAGCACCAAAGGGGGTACTAGCGATATCAGTTCCTACAATGAGCAGTTCTTC | CASTKGGTSDISSYNEQFF | NA | TRBV28 | 19 | TRBJ2-1 | NA
TGTGCCAGCAGTTATTACAGGGGGCCTGGCGGGGAGCTGTTTTTT | CASSYYRGPGGELFF | NA | TRBV27 | 15 | TRBJ2-2 | TRBD1
TGTGCCAGCAGCGGAGGGACTAGCGGGAGGACATTCTCCTACGAGCAGTACTTC | CASSGGTSGRTFSYEQYF | few | TRBV5-4 | 18 | TRBJ2-7 | TRBD2
TGTGCCAGCAGCGGAGAACAGGGGAGGTTCTACAATGAGCAGTTCTTC | CASSGEQGRFYNEQFF | NA | TRBV9 | 16 | TRBJ2-1 | NA
TGTGCCAGCAGCCGATGGGACTTTCAGCCCCAGCATTTT | CASSRWDFQPQHF | NA | TRBV2 | 13 | TRBJ1-5 | NA
TGTGCCAGCAGGCAGGCTGGGAGCTCCTACAATGAGCAGTTCTTC | CASRQAGSSYNEQFF | NA | TRBV6-6 | 15 | TRBJ2-1 | NA
TGTGCCAGCAGCTTAAACTACGGGGAGACCCAGTACTTC | CASSLNYGETQYF | NA | TRBV7-2 | 13 | TRBJ2-5 | NA
TGTGCCAGCAGCCAGACTAGCGGGAGGCCCCCCTACAATGAGCAGTTCTTC | CASSQTSGRPPYNEQFF | NA | TRBV3-1/TRBV3-2 | 17 | TRBJ2-1 | TRBD2
TGTGCCATCAGTGGGCAGGGGGCGACTCGGGTACTCAATGAGCAGTTCTTC | CAISGQGATRVLNEQFF | once | TRBV10-3 | 17 | TRBJ2-1 | TRBD1
TGTGCCAGCTCCCGCCCCCCCGGGACAGGATGGACCGGGGAGCTGTTTTTT | CASSRPPGTGWTGELFF | NA | TRBV27 | 17 | TRBJ2-2 | TRBD1
TGCAGCGTTGAAGATTACAAACAGTCTGAAGCTTTCTTT | CSVEDYKQSEAFF | NA | TRBV29-1 | 13 | TRBJ1-1 | NA
TGTGCCAGCAGCCAGTTGGACTCCTCATATGGGGCCAACGTCCTGACTTTC | CASSQLDSSYGANVLTF | NA | TRBV14 | 17 | TRBJ2-6 | NA
TGTGCCAGTAGCCGCACATCTAGCAATCAGCCCCAGCATTTT | CASSRTSSNQPQHF | NA | TRBV19 | 14 | TRBJ1-5 | NA
TGTGCCAGCAGTTACCCCTCTACAGGGGACACTGAAGCTTTCTTT | CASSYPSTGDTEAFF | NA | TRBV6-2/TRBV6-3 | 15 | TRBJ1-1 | TRBD1
TGCGCCAGCAGCCAAGAGAGGATGACAGGGGGCAAGAGAGCTTTCTTT | CASSQERMTGGKRAFF | NA | TRBV4-1 | 16 | TRBJ1-1 | TRBD1
TGTGCCAGCAGCTTGGGGGGGACTTATAGCAATCAGCCCCAGCATTTT | CASSLGGTYSNQPQHF | NA | TRBV5-4 | 16 | TRBJ1-5 | NA
TGTGCTAGTGGTTGGAGCTCTGGGGCCAACGTCCTGACTTTC | CASGWSSGANVLTF | NA | TRBV12-5 | 14 | TRBJ2-6 | NA
TGCGCCAGCAGCTTGGCGGGACAACTCTACGAGCAGTACTTC | CASSLAGQLYEQYF | NA | TRBV5-1 | 14 | TRBJ2-7 | NA
TGTGCCAGCAGCCGGGGACAGGGGGGCTACACCTTC | CASSRGQGGYTF | NA | TRBV5-6 | 12 | TRBJ1-2 | TRBD1
TGTGCCAGCAGATACAGGGTCAACGAGCAGTACTTC | CASRYRVNEQYF | NA | TRBV28 | 12 | TRBJ2-7 | NA
TGTGCCAGCAGTGAATGGGCAGGGAATGGCTACACCTTC | CASSEWAGNGYTF | NA | TRBV2 | 13 | TRBJ1-2 | NA
TGTGCCAGCAGCGTATCGACAGGGGGCCGTGGCTACACCTTC | CASSVSTGGRGYTF | NA | TRBV9 | 14 | TRBJ1-2 | TRBD1
TGTGCCAGCAGTCCTTATAGCAATCAGCCCCAGCATTTT | CASSPYSNQPQHF | NA | TRBV27 | 13 | TRBJ1-5 | NA
TGTGCCAGCAGCCCAACAGGGGGTTCGTGGACCGGGGAGCTGTTTTTT | CASSPTGGSWTGELFF | NA | TRBV9 | 16 | TRBJ2-2 | TRBD1
TGTGCCAGCAGTTACGTCCGCGGGAGGGGCTACAATGAGCAGTTCTTC | CASSYVRGRGYNEQFF | once | TRBV6-5 | 16 | TRBJ2-1 | TRBD2
TGTGCCAGCAGTTTCGTCAGCGGGAACAGCGACGAGCAGTACTTC | CASSFVSGNSDEQYF | NA | TRBV28 | 15 | TRBJ2-7 | TRBD2
TGTGCCAGCAGTTTGGGGCAGTCCTACGAGCAGTACTTC | CASSLGQSYEQYF | NA | TRBV12-3/TRBV12-4 | 13 | TRBJ2-7 | NA
TGTGCCAGTAGAGGGTTCCACACTCAGGGGATGAACACTGAAGCTTTCTTT | CASRGFHTQGMNTEAFF | once | TRBV19 | 17 | TRBJ1-1 | NA
TGTGCCAGCAGCCAACTACAGGGGGGTCTCTCGAACACTGAAGCTTTCTTT | CASSQLQGGLSNTEAFF | few | TRBV5-6 | 17 | TRBJ1-1 | TRBD1
TGTGCCAGCAGTTGGGGAGTCGAGCAGTACTTC | CASSWGVEQYF | NA | TRBV28 | 11 | TRBJ2-7 | NA
TGTGCCAGCAGCCGGGGGTTGTTGGGCTACGAGCAGTACTTC | CASSRGLLGYEQYF | NA | TRBV11-2 | 14 | TRBJ2-7 | NA
TGTGCCAGCAGTCTACCGCACCCGGGGTCGGTAGGAAAACTGTTTTTT | CASSLPHPGSVGKLFF | NA | TRBV28 | 16 | TRBJ1-4 | NA